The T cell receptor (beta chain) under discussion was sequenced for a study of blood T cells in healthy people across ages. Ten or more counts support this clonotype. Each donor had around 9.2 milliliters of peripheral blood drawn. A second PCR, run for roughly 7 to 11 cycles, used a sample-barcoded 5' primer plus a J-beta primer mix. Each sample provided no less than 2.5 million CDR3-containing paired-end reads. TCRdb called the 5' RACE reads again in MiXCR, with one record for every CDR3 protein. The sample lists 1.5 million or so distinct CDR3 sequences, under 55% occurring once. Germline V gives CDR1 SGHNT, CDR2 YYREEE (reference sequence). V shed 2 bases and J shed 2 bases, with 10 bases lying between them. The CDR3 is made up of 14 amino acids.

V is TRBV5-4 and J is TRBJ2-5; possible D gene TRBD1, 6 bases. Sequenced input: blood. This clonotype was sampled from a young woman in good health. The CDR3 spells CASSLGQPQETQYF. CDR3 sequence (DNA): TGTGCCAGCAGCTTAGGACAGCCTCAAGAGACCCAGTACTTC. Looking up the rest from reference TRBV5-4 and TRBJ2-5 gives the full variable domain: ETGVTQSPTHLIKTRGQQVTLRCSSQSGHNTVSWYQQALGQGPQFIFQYYREEENGRGNFPPRFSGLQFPNYSSELNVNALELDDSALYLCASSLGQPQETQYFGPGTRLLVL.